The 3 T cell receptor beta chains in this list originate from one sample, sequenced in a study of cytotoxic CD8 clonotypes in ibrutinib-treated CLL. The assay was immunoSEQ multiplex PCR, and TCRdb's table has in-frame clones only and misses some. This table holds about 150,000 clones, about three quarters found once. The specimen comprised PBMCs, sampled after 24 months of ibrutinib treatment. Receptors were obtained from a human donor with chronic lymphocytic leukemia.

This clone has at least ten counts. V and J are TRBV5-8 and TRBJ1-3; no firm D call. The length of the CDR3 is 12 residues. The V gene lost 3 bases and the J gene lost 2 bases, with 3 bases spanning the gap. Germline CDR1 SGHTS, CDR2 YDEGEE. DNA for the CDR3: TGTGCCAGCAGCTCGCCTGGAAACACCATATATTTT. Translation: CASSSPGNTIYF.

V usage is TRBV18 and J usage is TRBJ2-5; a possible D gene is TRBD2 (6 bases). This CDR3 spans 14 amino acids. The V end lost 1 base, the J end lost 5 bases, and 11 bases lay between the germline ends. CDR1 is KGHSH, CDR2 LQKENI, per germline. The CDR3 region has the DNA TGTGCCAGCTCACCACGGGCTAGCGAGGAGACCCAGTACTTC. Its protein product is CASSPRASEETQYF.

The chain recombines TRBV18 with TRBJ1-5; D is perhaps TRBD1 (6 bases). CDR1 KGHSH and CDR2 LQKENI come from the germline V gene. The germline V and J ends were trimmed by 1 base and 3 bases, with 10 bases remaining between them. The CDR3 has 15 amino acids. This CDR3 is CASSPQGGDNQPQHF. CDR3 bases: TGTGCCAGCTCACCACAGGGGGGCGACAATCAGCCCCAGCATTTT.